This T cell receptor beta chain was recovered during a study of regulatory T cells in long-lasting Graves disease. Study information: Over 5 years of antithyroid drugs plus positive TSH receptor antibodies defined persistent Graves' disease. Study findings and constraints: Persistent cases of Graves' showed reduced TCR diversity relative to newly diagnosed patients. The study found TRBV28, TRBJ1-2 and TRBJ2-5 favored in persistent disease.

The TCR beta library used iRepertoire HTBI primers with Arm-PCR amplification of CDR3. TCRdb reprocessed the multiplex PCR reads via MiXCR and lists one record per CDR3 protein. The data contain about 340,000 distinct CDR3 sequences, 15% to 20% of them singletons. The time point was: persistent/refractory GD, antithyroid drugs over 5 years with positive TRAb. Following extraction of RNA from PBMCs, that RNA was used to make the TCR library. CDR1 is SGHRS, CDR2 YFSETQ, per germline. The CDR3 runs 14 residues. Trimming took off 7 bases at V and 2 bases at J, with 16 bases between the two ends. This clonotype was seen more than once but under ten times. Its specificity is not known.

Sequenced here: peripheral blood mononuclear cells (PBMCs), sampled when the disease was refractory, from a patient treated with antithyroid drugs. This chain joins TRBV5-1 and TRBJ2-7; D gene uncertain. The clonotype was recovered from a female donor with Graves disease. CDR3 region: CASGPAGGTYEQYF. The CDR3 region has the DNA TGCGCCAGCGGGCCCGCAGGCGGAACCTACGAGCAGTACTTC.